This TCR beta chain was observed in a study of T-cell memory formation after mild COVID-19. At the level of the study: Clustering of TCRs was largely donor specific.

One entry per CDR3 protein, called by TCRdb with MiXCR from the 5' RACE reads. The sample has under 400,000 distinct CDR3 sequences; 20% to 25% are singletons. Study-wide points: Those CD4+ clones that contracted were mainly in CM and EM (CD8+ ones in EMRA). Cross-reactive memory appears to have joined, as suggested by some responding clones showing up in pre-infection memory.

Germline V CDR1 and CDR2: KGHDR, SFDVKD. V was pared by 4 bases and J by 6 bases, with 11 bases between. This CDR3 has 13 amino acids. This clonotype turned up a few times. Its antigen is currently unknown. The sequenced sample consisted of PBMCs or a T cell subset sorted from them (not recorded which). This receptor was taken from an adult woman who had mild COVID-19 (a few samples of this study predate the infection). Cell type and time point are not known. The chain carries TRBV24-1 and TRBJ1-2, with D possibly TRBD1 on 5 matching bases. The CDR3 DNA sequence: TGTGCCACCAGTGACGCTCGGGGGGATGGCTACACCTTC. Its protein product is CATSDARGDGYTF.